This entry lists 8 T cell receptor beta chains sequenced from one sample in a study of control samples from healthy donors and cancer patients. Assay: immunoSEQ multiplex PCR; the TCRdb copy retains only in-frame clones and omits some. The repertoire has roughly 80,000 clones, roughly 84% of them found once; the top ten carry around 5.7%. The specimen was blood. The receptor set was obtained from a woman between 45 and 60 years old in good health.

For the CDR3, the DNA is TGCAGCGTTGATGGCACTGAAGCTTTCTTT. Its protein is CSVDGTEAFF. V is TRBV29-1 and J is TRBJ1-1; D is ambiguous. CDR3 length: 10 amino acids. Germline loops: CDR1 SQVTM, CDR2 ANQGSEA. V lost 3 bases and J lost 4, with 3 bases in between.

The chain joins TRBV6-5 to TRBJ1-1; no reliable D call. V dropped 8 bases and J dropped 7 bases, with 17 bases sitting between them. Germline V gives CDR1 MNHEY, CDR2 SVGAGI. This CDR3 contains 13 residues. As DNA, the CDR3 is TGTGCCAGCGTACTTACGCAGGCCGGTGAAGCTTTCTTT. It yields the protein CASVLTQAGEAFF.

V is TRBV4-1 and J is TRBJ2-6, with 13 positions matching TRBD2. CDR3 size: 20 residues. Germline V gene data show CDR1 as MGHRA and CDR2 as YSYEKL. V lost 0 bases to trimming and J lost 3 bases; unmatched junction nucleotides: 8. The CDR3 sequence: CASSQDPPGLAGSGANVLTF. The CDR3 coding sequence is TGCGCCAGCAGCCAAGACCCCCCGGGACTAGCGGGGAGTGGGGCCAACGTCCTGACTTTC.

The V and J genes are TRBV5-1 and TRBJ2-5; a weak D match, TRBD2 (5 bases). Germline CDR1 and CDR2: SGHRS and YFSETQ. Trimming removed 2 bases from V and 7 bases from J, with 12 bases in between. This CDR3 spans 13 amino acids. This CDR3 reads CASSFQILGTQYF. The CDR3 nucleotides are TGCGCCAGCAGCTTCCAGATACTAGGGACCCAGTACTTC. Full variable domain (rest looked up from reference TRBV5-1 and TRBJ2-5): KAGVTQTPRYLIKTRGQQVTLSCSPISGHRSVSWYQQTPGQGLQFLFEYFSETQRNKGNFPGRFSGRQFSNSRSEMNVSTLELGDSALYLCASSFQILGTQYFGPGTRLLVL.

The genes are TRBV28 and TRBJ1-3; D not resolved. The V end was cut by 1 base, the J end by 3 bases, with 13 bases between. This CDR3 has 16 amino acids. Looked up from germline, CDR1 is MDHEN and CDR2 is SYDVKM. CDR3 nucleotides: TGTGCCAGCAGTTTATCCTGGATGTTGGGTGGAAACACCATATATTTT. Translation: CASSLSWMLGGNTIYF.

This sequence joins TRBV2 and TRBJ1-1, with D possibly matching TRBD1 (6 bases). Trimming shortened V by 3 bases and J by 4 bases, and 15 bases separated the two germline ends. The germline V gene has CDR1 SNHLY and CDR2 FYNNEI. The CDR3 runs to 15 residues. CDR3 sequence reads: CASSDTRGLGTEAFF. The DNA for the CDR3 is TGTGCCAGCAGTGATACGAGGGGGTTGGGCACTGAAGCTTTCTTT.

The sample holds a few counts of this clone. In DNA form, the CDR3 reads TGTGCTAGTGGGAACTACAATGAGCAGTTCTTC. It is translated as CASGNYNEQFF. The V and J genes are TRBV12-5 and TRBJ2-1; D is unclear. This CDR3 region has 11 residues. Trimming pared 6 bases from V and 3 bases from J, leaving 3 bases between. Per germline, CDR1 LGHNT and CDR2 FRNRAP. Supplemented by reference TRBV12-5 and TRBJ2-1, the full variable domain reads DARVTQTPRHKVTEMGQEVTMRCQPILGHNTVFWYRQTMMQGLELLAYFRNRAPLDDSGMPKDRFSAEMPDATLATLKIQPSEPRDSAVYFCASGNYNEQFFGPGTRLTVL.

The CDR3 DNA is TGTGCCAGCAGCTCCAGGACTAGCGGGGGGTTTGATACGCAGTATTTT. Amino acid sequence: CASSSRTSGGFDTQYF. This chain connects TRBV5-6 to TRBJ2-3; 14 nucleotides agree with TRBD2. The CDR3 spans 16 residues. V was clipped by 3 bases and J by 6 bases; unmatched bases: 6. Germline lookup yields CDR1 SGHDT and CDR2 YYEEEE.